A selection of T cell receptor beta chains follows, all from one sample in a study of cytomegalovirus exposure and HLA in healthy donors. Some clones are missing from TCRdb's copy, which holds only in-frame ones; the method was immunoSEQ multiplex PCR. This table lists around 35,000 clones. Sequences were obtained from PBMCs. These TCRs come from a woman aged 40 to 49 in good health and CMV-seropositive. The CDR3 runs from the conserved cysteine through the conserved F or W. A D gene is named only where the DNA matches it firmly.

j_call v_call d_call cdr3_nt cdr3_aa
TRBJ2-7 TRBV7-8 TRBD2 TGTGCCAGCAGCCAGATAGCGGGAGTGGGGTACGAGCAGTACTTC CASSQIAGVGYEQYF
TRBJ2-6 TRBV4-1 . TGCGCCAGCAGCCCGTCTTCGGCTGGGGCCAACGTCCTGACTTTC CASSPSSAGANVLTF
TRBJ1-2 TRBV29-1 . TGCAGCGTTACAGGGTGGTATGGCTACACCTTC CSVTGWYGYTF
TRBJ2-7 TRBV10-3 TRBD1 TGTGCCATCAGGGGGACAGGGGAAGGCGAGCAGTACTTC CAIRGTGEGEQYF
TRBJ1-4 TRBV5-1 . TGCGCCAGCAGCTTGGGGAAACAGGGTACTAATGAAAAACTGTTTTTT CASSLGKQGTNEKLFF
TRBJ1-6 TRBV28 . TGTGCCAGCAGCGTATTCGGGGAATCCCTCCACTTT CASSVFGESLHF
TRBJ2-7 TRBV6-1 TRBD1 TGTGCCAGCCTGCTGGACAGGGGAGGCGAGCAGTACTTC CASLLDRGGEQYF
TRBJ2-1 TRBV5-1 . TGCGCCAGCAGCTCGAGGGGACTGAGATACAATGAGCAGTTCTTC CASSSRGLRYNEQFF
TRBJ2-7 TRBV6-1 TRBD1 TGTGCCAGCAGTGAGTTCGGACAGGTCACCTACGAGCAGTACTTC CASSEFGQVTYEQYF
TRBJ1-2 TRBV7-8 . TGTGCCAGCAGCCTAAGACAGGCGCTTAACTATGGCTACACCTTC CASSLRQALNYGYTF
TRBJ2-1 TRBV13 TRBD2 TGTGCCAGCAGCCTCTGGGGTAGCGGGGAACCTAATGAGCAGTTCTTC CASSLWGSGEPNEQFF
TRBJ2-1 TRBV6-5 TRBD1 TGTGCCAGCAGGCCGGGACAGGGGTACAATGAGCAGTTCTTC CASRPGQGYNEQFF
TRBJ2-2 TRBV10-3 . TGTGCCATCAGTGAGGTCACAGGGGAGCTGTTTTTT CAISEVTGELFF
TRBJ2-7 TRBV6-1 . TGTGCCAGCAGTGATCGCTCCTACGAGCAGTACTTC CASSDRSYEQYF
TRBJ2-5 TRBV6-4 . TGTGCCAGCAGCAACAGGAGTATTCTTCAAGAGACCCAGTACTTC CASSNRSILQETQYF
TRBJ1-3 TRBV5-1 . TGCGCCAGCAGCTTGGCCCCGGGACAAGGGGGTTCGTTT CASSLAPGQGGSF
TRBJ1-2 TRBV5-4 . TGTGCCAGCAGCTTGGAGGAGGCCGGCTACACCTTC CASSLEEAGYTF
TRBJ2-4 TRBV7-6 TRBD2 TGTGCCAGCAGCCCCCGTACTAGCGGGAGGCGGGACATTCAGTACTTC CASSPRTSGRRDIQYF
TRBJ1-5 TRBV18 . TGTGCCAGCTCACCACAGGGAGACCAGCCCCAGCATTTT CASSPQGDQPQHF
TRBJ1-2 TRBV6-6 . TGTGCCAGCACCCTGACAGTCCCCTATGGCTACACCTTC CASTLTVPYGYTF
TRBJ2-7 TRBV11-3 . TGTGCCAGCAGCTTAGATCGTGGGAGCCACGAGCAGTACTTC CASSLDRGSHEQYF
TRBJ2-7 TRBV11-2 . TGTGCCAGCAGCTTAGATCTCTCTGTGACTAACTACGAGCAGTACTTC CASSLDLSVTNYEQYF
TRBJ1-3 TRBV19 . TGTGCCAGTAGTATGACGGGAGGCGCCCCTGGAAACACCATATATTTT CASSMTGGAPGNTIYF
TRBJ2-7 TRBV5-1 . TGCGCCAGCAGCTTGGCCTTAACCGGGACTCCGTACGAGCAGTACTTC CASSLALTGTPYEQYF
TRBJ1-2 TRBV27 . TGTGCCAGCAGTTTCATGAAAGGGGATGGCTACACCTTC CASSFMKGDGYTF
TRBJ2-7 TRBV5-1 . TGCGCCAGCAGCTTTGGAGGGAGGCAGTACTTC CASSFGGRQYF
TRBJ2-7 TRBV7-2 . TGTGCCAGCAGCTTAGTCGCAGGCCCTCTTGTCTACGAGCAGTACTTC CASSLVAGPLVYEQYF
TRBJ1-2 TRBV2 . TGTGCCAGCAGACAAGTGGTGACAGTCGGCTATGGCTACACCTTC CASRQVVTVGYGYTF
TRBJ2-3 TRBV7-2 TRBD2 TGTGCCAGCAGCTTAATACGGGAGGGCCCCGCAACGCAGTATTTT CASSLIREGPATQYF
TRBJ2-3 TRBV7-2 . TGTGCCACGGGGGACCGTAGGACAGATACGCAGTATTTT CATGDRRTDTQYF
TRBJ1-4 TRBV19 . TGTGCCAGTAGCGTACAGGGATCCGAAAAACTGTTTTTT CASSVQGSEKLFF
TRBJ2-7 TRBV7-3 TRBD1 TGTGCCAGCAGCTTACTGGGACAGGGGGCCTCCTACGAGCAGTACTTC CASSLLGQGASYEQYF
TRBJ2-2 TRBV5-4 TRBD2 TGTGCCAGCAGCTTGTCTTGGACTAGCGGGAGATCCGGGGAGCTGTTTTTT CASSLSWTSGRSGELFF
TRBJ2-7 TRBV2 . TGTGCCAGCCGAACAAGGGGCGAGCAGTACTTC CASRTRGEQYF
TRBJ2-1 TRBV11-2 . TGTGCCAGCAGCCCTACTAGCTTGGGCTCCTACAATGAGCAGTTCTTC CASSPTSLGSYNEQFF
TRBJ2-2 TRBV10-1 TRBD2 TGCGCCAGCAGCCTACCGACGGGAGGGGACACCGGGGAGCTGTTTTTT CASSLPTGGDTGELFF